The 15 T cell receptor beta chains given below trace back to one sample, sequenced in a study of T cell responses to AZD1222 COVID-19 vaccine. Sequencing was performed with immunoSEQ multiplex PCR; in TCRdb, only in-frame clones are kept and a portion is missing. The sample lists around 160,000 clones; about 90% were seen once. The sequencing used peripheral blood, collected 28 days after the second AZD1222 dose. The receptors derive from an adult who received the AZD1222 COVID-19 vaccine.

This rearrangement joins TRBV7-3 to TRBJ2-1, with unresolved D. CDR3 length: 15 amino acids. The germline gives CDR1 SGHTA, CDR2 FQGTGA. With 2 bases removed from V and 0 bases from J, the gap between germline ends came to 8 bases. CDR3 coding DNA: TGTGCCAGCAGCTTAGGTACCGTCTCCTACAATGAGCAGTTCTTC. It translates to CASSLGTVSYNEQFF.

The chain is built from TRBV7-9 and TRBJ2-1; no reliable D call. V lost 4 bases to trimming and J lost 3 bases, with 10 bases between them. Germline V gene sequence: CDR1 SEHNR, CDR2 FQNEAQ (reference sequence). There are 14 residues in the CDR3. The CDR3 loop is CASSSDGGYNEQFF. In DNA form, the CDR3 reads TGTGCCAGCAGCTCGGACGGTGGCTACAATGAGCAGTTCTTC. The full variable domain, completed using reference TRBV7-9 and TRBJ2-1, is DTGVSQNPRHKITKRGQNVTFRCDPISEHNRLYWYRQTLGQGPEFLTYFQNEAQLEKSRLLSDRFSAERPKGSFSTLEIQRTEQGDSAMYLCASSSDGGYNEQFFGPGTRLTVL.

The gene calls are TRBV3-1 (or the pseudogene TRBV3-2) and TRBJ1-1; D is possibly TRBD1 (6 bases). CDR3 length: 15 amino acids. The V gene's germline CDR1 is LGHDT and CDR2 YNNKEL (reference sequence). V lost 2 bases and J lost 8, with 18 bases in between. CDR3 nucleotide sequence: TGTGCCAGCAGCCAATTTACGGGGGGCGTTGGGGAAGCTTTCTTT. Encoded protein: CASSQFTGGVGEAFF.

The chain recombines TRBV6-5 with TRBJ1-3; TRBD1 might be the D (5 bases). From germline, CDR1 is MNHEY and CDR2 SVGAGI. The CDR3 is 14 amino acids. Trimming left V 6 bases short and J 3 bases short, with 12 bases between. The CDR3 loop reads CASRAGTDGNTIYF. In nucleotides, the CDR3 is TGTGCCAGCAGGGCCGGGACGGATGGAAACACCATATATTTT.

In its sample, this clone was seen once. The rearrangement joins TRBV6-4 to TRBJ2-7, with 10 bases matching TRBD1. Germline CDR1 MRHNA, CDR2 SNTAGT. J lost 3 bases, V lost 7 bases, and 15 bases had no gene match. The CDR3 is made up of 17 amino acids. The CDR3 DNA follows: TGTGCCAGCAATTCCCGGGACAGGGGCCGTAGTAACTACGAGCAGTACTTC. Translation: CASNSRDRGRSNYEQYF.

The chain employs TRBV7-2 and TRBJ1-2; TRBD1 might be the D (6 bases). V lost 6 bases, J lost 4 bases, and 27 bases lay in between. This CDR3 has 18 amino acids. Germline CDR1 and CDR2: SGHTA and FQGNSA. The CDR3 protein is CASRILPRGGALSYGYTF. For the CDR3, the DNA is TGTGCCAGCAGGATACTACCAAGGGGGGGGGCCCTATCCTATGGCTACACCTTC.

The rearrangement links TRBV10-1 to TRBJ1-1; the D is unclear. Per the germline V gene, CDR1 is WNHNN and CDR2 is SYGVQD (reference sequence). CDR3 length equals 13 residues. The V end lost 3 bases, the J end lost 2 bases, and 7 bases lay between the germline ends. This CDR3 reads CASSDTVNTEAFF. As DNA, the CDR3 is TGCGCCAGCAGTGATACCGTAAACACTGAAGCTTTCTTT.

The rearrangement uses TRBV7-2 and TRBJ1-2; D is undetermined. The V end lost 5 bases, the J end lost 2 bases, and 12 bases lay between the germline ends. CDR3 size: 14 residues. Germline values: CDR1 SGHTA, CDR2 FQGNSA. CDR3 sequence: CASSVESGNYGYTF. As DNA, the CDR3 is TGTGCCAGCAGCGTCGAATCGGGGAACTATGGCTACACCTTC. The full variable domain, in which reference TRBV7-2 and TRBJ1-2 provide the parts outside the CDR3, is GAGVSQSPSNKVTEKGKDVELRCDPISGHTALYWYRQSLGQGLEFLIYFQGNSAPDKSGLPSDRFSAERTGGSVSTLTIQRTQQEDSAVYLCASSVESGNYGYTFGSGTRLTVV.

The rearrangement links TRBV19 to TRBJ2-7; D is uncertain. The CDR3 consists of 12 residues. Trimming left V 7 bases short and J 4 bases short, with 11 bases between. Germline CDR1 is LNHDA and CDR2 is SQIVND (reference sequence). CDR3 DNA sequence: TGTGCCAGTATCCCTCCCGTTTACGAGCAGTACTTC. This encodes CASIPPVYEQYF.

The V and J genes are TRBV9 and TRBJ1-1; D perhaps matches TRBD1 (5 bases). Germline CDR1 is SGDLS and CDR2 is YYNGEE. The V end lost 2 bases, the J end lost 3 bases, and 11 bases lay between the germline ends. This CDR3 is built from 14 residues. The DNA for the CDR3 is TGTGCCAGCAGCGTTCAGGGTGGGGACACTGAAGCTTTCTTT. This sequence encodes CASSVQGGDTEAFF.

The chain is built from TRBV10-3 and TRBJ1-2, with D tentatively TRBD1 (5 bases). This CDR3 spans 14 amino acids. In germline, CDR1 is ENHRY, CDR2 SYGVKD. V was shortened by 10 bases and J by 3 bases, with 18 bases between the two germline ends. The CDR3 spells CASREQAGDYGYTF. For the CDR3, the DNA is TGTGCCAGCAGGGAACAGGCGGGGGACTATGGCTACACCTTC.

This clone was detected once. The V and J genes are TRBV30 and TRBJ1-6; D gene ambiguous. The V and J ends lost 5 bases and 7 bases respectively, with 12 bases between them. The CDR3 contains 13 residues. Germline V gene data show CDR1 as GTSNPN and CDR2 as SVGIG (reference sequence). In DNA, the CDR3 is TGTGCCTGGTCAGACGAGAGGAATTCACCCCTCCACTTT. Translated, it gives CAWSDERNSPLHF.

This chain joins TRBV2 and TRBJ1-1; D is unresolved. The CDR3 runs 13 residues. The V and J ends lost 8 bases and 2 bases respectively, with 12 bases between them. Germline V gene lookup returns CDR1 SNHLY and CDR2 FYNNEI. The CDR3, as DNA: TGTGCCAGCCTTTCTGACCGCAACACTGAAGCTTTCTTT. It is translated as CASLSDRNTEAFF. The complete variable domain, with remaining parts taken from reference TRBV2 and TRBJ1-1, reads EPEVTQTPSHQVTQMGQEVILRCVPISNHLYFYWYRQILGQKVEFLVSFYNNEISEKSEIFDDQFSVERPDGSNFTLKIRSTKLEDSAMYFCASLSDRNTEAFFGQGTRLTVV.

The gene calls are TRBV19 and TRBJ2-1; TRBD2 matches 10 bases. The germline CDR1 and CDR2 sequences are LNHDA and SQIVND (reference sequence). V was clipped by 4 bases and J by 0 bases; unmatched bases: 3. The CDR3 spans 16 residues. The CDR3 reads CASSTLAGSSYNEQFF. The DNA for the CDR3 is TGTGCCAGTAGTACACTAGCGGGGAGCTCCTACAATGAGCAGTTCTTC.

The V call is TRBV6-4, the J call TRBJ1-6; 10 bases match TRBD1. Germline CDR1 reads MRHNA; CDR2 reads SNTAGT. The CDR3 is 13 residues long. Trimming took 6 bases from V and 8 from J; bases not matched to a gene: 1. The CDR3 DNA follows: TGTGCCAGCAGGGACAGGGGGGATTCACCCCTCCACTTT. Encoded protein: CASRDRGDSPLHF.